Sequencing of this TCR beta chain was carried out in a study of T cells in Graves' hyperthyroidism and ophthalmopathy. Across the whole study: Initial diagnosis, before any treatment, was when peripheral blood was collected.

Study findings and constraints: The model foresaw ophthalmopathy a median approximately 6.1 months prior to onset. Peripheral blood also featured most of the thyroid clonotypes expanded above 0.001.

RNA transcripts yielded amplified TCR beta CDR3 regions. HTBI primers were employed in a first-round RT-PCR of the TCR CDR3. TCRdb analysed the multiplex PCR reads with MiXCR anew, one entry per CDR3 protein. Among some 350,000 distinct CDR3 sequences listed, approximately 13% were seen once. This clonotype was recorded a few times. Its antigen is unidentified. The junction does not match germline at one end; this may be a read error. A Clinical Activity Score of at least 3, a NOSPECS grade of at least 4 and a duration under 3 months were recorded in the ophthalmopathy patients. The germline CDR1 and CDR2 sequences are SEHNR and FQNEAQ (reference sequence). This CDR3 is 13 amino acids long.

This TCR was sampled from a woman between 40 and 50 years old with Graves' ophthalmopathy. The sample comprised blood. The chain has TRBV7-9 and TRBJ2-3, with D perhaps TRBD2 (6 bases). CDR3 sequence: CASSIAGGDTQYF. The CDR3 nucleotides are TGTGCCAGCAGCATAGCCGGAGGGGATACGCAGTATTTT.